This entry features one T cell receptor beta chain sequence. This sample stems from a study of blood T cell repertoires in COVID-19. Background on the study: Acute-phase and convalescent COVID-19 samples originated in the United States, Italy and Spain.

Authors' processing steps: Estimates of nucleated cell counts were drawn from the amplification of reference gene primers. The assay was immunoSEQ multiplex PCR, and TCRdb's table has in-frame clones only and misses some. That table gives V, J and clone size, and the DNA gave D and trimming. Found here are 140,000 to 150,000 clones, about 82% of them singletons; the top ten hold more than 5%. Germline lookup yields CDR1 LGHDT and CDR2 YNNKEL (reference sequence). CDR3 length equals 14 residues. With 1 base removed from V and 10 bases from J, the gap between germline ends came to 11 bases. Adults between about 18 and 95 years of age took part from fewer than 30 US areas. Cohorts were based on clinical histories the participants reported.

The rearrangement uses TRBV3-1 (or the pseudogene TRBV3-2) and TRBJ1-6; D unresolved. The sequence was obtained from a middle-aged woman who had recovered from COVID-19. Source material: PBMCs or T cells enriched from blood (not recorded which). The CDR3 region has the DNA TGTGCCAGCAGCCAAGGGGTAAGCGGATCACCCCTCCACTTT. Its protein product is CASSQGVSGSPLHF.